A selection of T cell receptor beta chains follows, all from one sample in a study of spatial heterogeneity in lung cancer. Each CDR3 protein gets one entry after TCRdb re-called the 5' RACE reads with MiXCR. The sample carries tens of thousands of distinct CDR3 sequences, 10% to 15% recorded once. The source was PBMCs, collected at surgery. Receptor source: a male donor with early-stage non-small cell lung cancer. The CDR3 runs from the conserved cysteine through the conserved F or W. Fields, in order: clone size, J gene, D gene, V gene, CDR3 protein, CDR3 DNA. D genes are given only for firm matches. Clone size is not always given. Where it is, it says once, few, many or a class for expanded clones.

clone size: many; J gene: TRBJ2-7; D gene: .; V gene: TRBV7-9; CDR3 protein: CASSSHTALSEQYF; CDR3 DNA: TGTGCCAGCAGCTCCCATACTGCCCTCTCCGAGCAGTACTTC
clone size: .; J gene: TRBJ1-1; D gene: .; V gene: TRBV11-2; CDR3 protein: CASSLDRPRMAEAFF; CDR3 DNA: TGTGCCAGCAGCTTAGATCGGCCCCGGATGGCTGAAGCTTTCTTT
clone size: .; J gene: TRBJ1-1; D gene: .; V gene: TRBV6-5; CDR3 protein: CACKGPANTEAFF; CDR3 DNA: TGTGCCTGCAAGGGGCCAGCAAACACTGAAGCTTTCTTT
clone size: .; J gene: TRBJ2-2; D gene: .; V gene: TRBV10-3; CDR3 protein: CAIGTLNTGELFF; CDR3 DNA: TGTGCCATAGGGACACTAAACACCGGGGAGCTGTTTTTT
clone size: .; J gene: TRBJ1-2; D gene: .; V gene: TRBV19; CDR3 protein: CASSSRLAQTWYGYTF; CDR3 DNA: TGTGCCAGCTCATCCCGACTCGCGCAAACTTGGTATGGCTACACCTTC
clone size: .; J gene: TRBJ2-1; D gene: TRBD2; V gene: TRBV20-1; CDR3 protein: CSARGTSGSRYEQFF; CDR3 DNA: TGCAGTGCTAGAGGGACTAGCGGGAGTAGGTATGAGCAGTTCTTC
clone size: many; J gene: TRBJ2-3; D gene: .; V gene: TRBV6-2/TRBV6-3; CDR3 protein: CASSHPGPIPDTQYF; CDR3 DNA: TGTGCCAGCAGCCATCCGGGACCTATTCCAGATACGCAGTATTTT
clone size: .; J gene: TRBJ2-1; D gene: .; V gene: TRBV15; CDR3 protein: CATSRDLRREQFF; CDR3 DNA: TGTGCCACCAGCAGAGATCTACGGCGTGAGCAGTTCTTC
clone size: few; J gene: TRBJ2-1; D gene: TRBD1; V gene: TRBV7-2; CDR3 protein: CASSLQGQGGYEQFF; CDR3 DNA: TGTGCCAGCAGCTTGCAGGGACAGGGGGGCTATGAGCAGTTCTTC
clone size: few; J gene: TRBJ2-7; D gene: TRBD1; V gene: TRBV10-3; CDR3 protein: CAISSTGGRNEQYF; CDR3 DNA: TGTGCCATCAGCAGTACAGGGGGCAGGAACGAGCAGTACTTC
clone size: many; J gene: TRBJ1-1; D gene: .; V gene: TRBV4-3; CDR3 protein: CASSQVLPGGDTEAFF; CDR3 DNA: TGCGCCAGCAGCCAAGTCCTACCCGGAGGGGACACTGAAGCTTTCTTT
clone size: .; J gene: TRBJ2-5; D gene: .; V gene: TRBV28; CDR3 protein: CASSLNLETQYF; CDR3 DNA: TGTGCCAGCAGTTTAAATCTGGAGACCCAGTACTTC
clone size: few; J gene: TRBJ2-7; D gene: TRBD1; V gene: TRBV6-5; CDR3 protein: CASSYVGQGGEQYF; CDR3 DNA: TGTGCCAGCAGTTACGTGGGACAGGGAGGCGAGCAGTACTTC
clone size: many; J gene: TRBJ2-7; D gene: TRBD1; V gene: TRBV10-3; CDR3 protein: CANGQVTYEQYF; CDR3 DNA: TGTGCCAACGGACAGGTTACCTACGAGCAGTACTTC
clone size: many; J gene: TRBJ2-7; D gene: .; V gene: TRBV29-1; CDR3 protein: CSVEDLAGVPYEQYF; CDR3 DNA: TGCAGCGTTGAAGATCTGGCAGGGGTCCCCTACGAGCAGTACTTC
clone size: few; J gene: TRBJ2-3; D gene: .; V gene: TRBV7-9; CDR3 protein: CASSFSRSTPGFIF; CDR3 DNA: TGTGCCAGCAGCTTTAGCAGATCGACTCCCGGCTTCATATTT
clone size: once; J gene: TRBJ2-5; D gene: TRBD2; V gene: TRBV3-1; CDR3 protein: CASSPVAGENQETQYF; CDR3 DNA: TGTGCCAGCAGCCCGGTAGCGGGAGAGAATCAAGAGACCCAGTACTTC
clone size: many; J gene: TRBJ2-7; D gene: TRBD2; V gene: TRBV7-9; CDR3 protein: CASSSQREGLYEQYF; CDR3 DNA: TGTGCCAGCAGCTCGCAGCGGGAGGGCCTCTACGAGCAGTACTTC
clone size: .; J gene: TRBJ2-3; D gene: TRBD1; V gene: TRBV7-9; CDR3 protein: CASSLQGATDTQYF; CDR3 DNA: TGTGCCAGCAGCCTGCAGGGGGCGACTGATACGCAGTATTTT
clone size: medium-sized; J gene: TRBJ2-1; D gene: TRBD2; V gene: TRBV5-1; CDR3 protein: CASSLAEAGGGLDNEQFF; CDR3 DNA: TGCGCCAGCAGCTTGGCCGAAGCGGGAGGGGGCCTGGACAATGAGCAGTTCTTC
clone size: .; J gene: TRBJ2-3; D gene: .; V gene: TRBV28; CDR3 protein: CASSLLVGAEGTQYF; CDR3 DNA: TGTGCCAGCAGTTTATTGGTTGGGGCTGAGGGTACGCAGTATTTT
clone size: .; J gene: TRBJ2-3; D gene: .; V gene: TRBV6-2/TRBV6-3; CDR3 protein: CASSYGVARRTDTQYF; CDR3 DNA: TGTGCCAGCAGTTACGGAGTAGCGAGGAGAACAGATACGCAGTATTTT
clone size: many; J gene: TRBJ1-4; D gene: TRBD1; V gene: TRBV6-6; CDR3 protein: CASSYQGAAGEKLFF; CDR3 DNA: TGTGCCAGCAGTTACCAGGGGGCCGCGGGGGAAAAACTGTTTTTT
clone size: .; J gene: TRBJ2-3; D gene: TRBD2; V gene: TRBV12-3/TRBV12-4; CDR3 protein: CASSALWTSGRTDTQYF; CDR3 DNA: TGTGCCAGCAGTGCACTTTGGACTAGCGGGAGAACAGATACGCAGTATTTT
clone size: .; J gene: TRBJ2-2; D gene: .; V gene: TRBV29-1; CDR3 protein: CSVAPNTGELFF; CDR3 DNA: TGCAGCGTAGCGCCCAACACCGGGGAGCTGTTTTTT
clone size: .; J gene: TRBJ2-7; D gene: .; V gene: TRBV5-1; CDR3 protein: CASAGTTYEQYF; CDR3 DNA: TGCGCCAGCGCCGGGACAACCTACGAGCAGTACTTC
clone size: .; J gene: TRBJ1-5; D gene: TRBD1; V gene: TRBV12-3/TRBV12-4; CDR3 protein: CASSPDRGIQPQHF; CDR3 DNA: TGTGCCAGCAGCCCTGACAGGGGGATTCAGCCCCAGCATTTT
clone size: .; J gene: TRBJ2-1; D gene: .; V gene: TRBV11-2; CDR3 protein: CASSLGNRDIYNEQFF; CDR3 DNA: TGTGCCAGCAGCTTAGGGAACAGGGATATATACAATGAGCAGTTCTTC
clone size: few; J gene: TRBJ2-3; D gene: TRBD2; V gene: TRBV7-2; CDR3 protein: CASSLAGGSGDTQYF; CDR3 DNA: TGTGCCAGCAGCTTGGCGGGAGGGAGCGGAGATACGCAGTATTTT
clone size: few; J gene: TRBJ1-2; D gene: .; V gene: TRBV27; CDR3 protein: CASSFRRNYGYTF; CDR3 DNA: TGTGCCAGCAGTTTTCGACGGAACTATGGCTACACCTTC
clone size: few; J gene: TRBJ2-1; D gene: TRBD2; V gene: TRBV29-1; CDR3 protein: CSVGGLALNEQFF; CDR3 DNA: TGCAGCGTCGGTGGACTAGCGTTGAATGAGCAGTTCTTC
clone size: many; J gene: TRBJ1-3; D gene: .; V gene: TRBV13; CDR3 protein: CASSLDDKGSGNTIYF; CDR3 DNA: TGTGCCAGCAGCTTAGATGATAAAGGCAGTGGAAACACCATATATTTT
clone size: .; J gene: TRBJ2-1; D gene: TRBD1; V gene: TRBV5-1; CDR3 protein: CASTNRDRAAHEQFF; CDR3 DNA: TGCGCCAGCACCAACCGGGACAGGGCTGCTCATGAGCAGTTCTTC
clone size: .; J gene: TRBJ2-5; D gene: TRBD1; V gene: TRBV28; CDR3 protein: CASNLDRGQETQYF; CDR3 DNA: TGTGCCAGCAATCTTGACAGGGGGCAAGAGACCCAGTACTTC